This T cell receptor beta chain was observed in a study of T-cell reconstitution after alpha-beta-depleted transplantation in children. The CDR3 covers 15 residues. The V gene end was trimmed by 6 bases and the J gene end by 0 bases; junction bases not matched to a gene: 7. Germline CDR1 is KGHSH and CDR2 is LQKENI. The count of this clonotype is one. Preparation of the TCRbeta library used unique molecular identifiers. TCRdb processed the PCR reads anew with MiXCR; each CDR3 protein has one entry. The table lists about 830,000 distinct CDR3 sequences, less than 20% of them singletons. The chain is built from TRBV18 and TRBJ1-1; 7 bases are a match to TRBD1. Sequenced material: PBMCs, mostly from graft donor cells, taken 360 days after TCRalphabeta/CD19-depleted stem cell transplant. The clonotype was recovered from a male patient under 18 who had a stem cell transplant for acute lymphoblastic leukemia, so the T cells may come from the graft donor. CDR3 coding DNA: TGTGCCAGCTCCTTGACAGGGAACCTGAACACTGAAGCTTTCTTT. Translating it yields CASSLTGNLNTEAFF.